The next 7 T cell receptor beta chains were all read from a single sample in a study of PD-1 blockade in classical Hodgkin lymphoma. Sequencing used immunoSEQ multiplex PCR; TCRdb keeps in-frame clones, though not all of them. The sample includes some 9,000 clones, more than 85% of them seen just once. As for time point: newly diagnosed, previously untreated cHL patient sample. By magnetic negative selection, CD8+ T cells were isolated from the thawed PBMCs. The specimen sequenced was CD8+ T cells from blood. Every receptor here comes from a human donor with classical Hodgkin lymphoma.

The genes are TRBV6-4 and TRBJ2-3; 7 nucleotides line up with TRBD2. Per the germline V gene, CDR1 is MRHNA and CDR2 is SNTAGT. V shed 4 bases and J 1 base; nucleotides not matched to a gene: 5. The CDR3 length is 15 residues. Written as DNA, the CDR3 is TGTGCCAGCAGTGTCTCTAGCGGAGGCACAGATACGCAGTATTTT. Its protein is CASSVSSGGTDTQYF.

The chain has TRBV6-5 and TRBJ2-2, with a weak D call TRBD1 (5 bases). Trimming removed 4 bases from V and 0 bases from J, with 9 bases in between. This CDR3 has 15 amino acids. From germline, CDR1 is MNHEY and CDR2 SVGAGI. The CDR3 here is CASSSTGSNTGELFF. CDR3 in DNA: TGTGCCAGCAGTTCTACAGGTTCGAACACCGGGGAGCTGTTTTTT.

This clone was detected only once. The chain combines TRBV20-1 with TRBJ2-2, with D possibly TRBD2 on 5 matching bases. The V gene lost 3 bases and the J gene lost 8 bases, with 7 bases spanning the gap. CDR3 length equals 11 residues. Germline CDR1 and CDR2: DFQATT and SNEGSKA (reference sequence). The CDR3 DNA reads TGCAGTGCTAGTCGGGGAGGGGAGCTGTTTTTT. Its protein is CSASRGGELFF.

This chain links TRBV5-1 with TRBJ2-5; 7 nucleotides align to TRBD2. The ends lost 4 bases at V and 0 bases at J; junction bases unmatched: 12. CDR3 length: 17 amino acids. Germline V lookup: CDR1 SGHRS, CDR2 YFSETQ. For the CDR3, the DNA is TGCGCCAGCAGCCAACGACCGGCTAGCGGATACCAAGAGACCCAGTACTTC. Amino acid sequence: CASSQRPASGYQETQYF.

The rearrangement uses TRBV28 and TRBJ2-7; the D gene could be TRBD1 or TRBD2 (6 bases each). This CDR3 spans 17 amino acids. Trimming shortened V by 3 bases and J by 0 bases, and 18 bases separated the two germline ends. The V gene's germline CDR1 is MDHEN and CDR2 SYDVKM. This CDR3 is CASSFSSGAAYSYEQYF. CDR3 sequence (DNA): TGTGCCAGCAGTTTTAGTTCGGGGGCTGCCTACTCCTACGAGCAGTACTTC.

The chain joins TRBV7-6 to TRBJ2-1; D possibly matches TRBD1 or TRBD2 (5 bases each). V shed 3 bases and J shed 2 bases, with 8 bases lying between them. CDR1 is SGHVS, CDR2 FNYEAQ, per germline. This CDR3 is 14 amino acids long. CDR3 in amino acids: CASSFGATYNEQFF. CDR3 coding DNA: TGTGCCAGCAGCTTCGGGGCGACCTACAATGAGCAGTTCTTC.

This chain joins TRBV10-3 and TRBJ1-1; possibly TRBD1 for D (5 bases). The V end was cut by 6 bases, the J end by 7 bases, with 18 bases between. CDR1 is ENHRY and CDR2 is SYGVKD in the germline V gene. The CDR3 sequence is 14 residues long. This CDR3 is CAISADRRASEAFF. In DNA, the CDR3 is TGTGCCATCAGCGCTGACAGAAGGGCGAGTGAAGCTTTCTTT.